A selection of T cell receptor beta chains follows, all from one sample in a study of blood T cells in healthy people across ages. TCRdb ran MiXCR on the 5' RACE reads and lists one entry per CDR3 protein. The table shows about 1.6 million distinct CDR3 sequences, with roughly 30% occurring only once. Sequencing input: blood. The source of these receptors is a woman younger than 45 in good health. CDR3s include the opening cysteine and the closing phenylalanine or tryptophan. Each record gives: V gene, J gene, clone size, CDR3 protein. Clone size is given for some rows only: seen once, a few or many times, or a class if the clone is expanded.

TRBV20-1	TRBJ1-5	NA	CSASRTGRSNQPQHF
TRBV5-1	TRBJ1-1	NA	CASSLGNEGAFF
TRBV7-8	TRBJ1-4	NA	CASSREISLATNEKLFF
TRBV20-1	TRBJ2-7	many	CSARESPGDEQYF
TRBV20-1	TRBJ2-1	few	CSASGIGGRFSEQFF
TRBV6-5	TRBJ2-3	many	CASSSSADTQYF
TRBV5-1	TRBJ2-1	few	CASSGPGHRRVYNEQFF
TRBV15	TRBJ2-3	NA	CATSRDKGAMTDTQYF
TRBV7-2	TRBJ2-5	few	CASSLESRRLETQYF
TRBV6-6	TRBJ1-1	NA	CASSGQGAIDTEAFF
TRBV28	TRBJ2-7	NA	CASEGDNYEQYF
TRBV9	TRBJ2-2	NA	CASSVSGAGELFF
TRBV12-3/TRBV12-4	TRBJ2-7	many	CASSLAGLDEQYF
TRBV29-1	TRBJ2-1	NA	CSAVRDDEQFF
TRBV15	TRBJ1-4	NA	CATSKTQDRNEKLFF
TRBV5-1	TRBJ2-2	NA	CASSLVWELNTGELFF
TRBV4-1	TRBJ2-2	NA	CASSQGGINTGELFF
TRBV13	TRBJ2-5	few	CASSSEREGETQYF
TRBV18	TRBJ2-7	NA	CAGSPLDSSYEQYF
TRBV20-1	TRBJ2-6	NA	CSARDYSGRTNSGANVLTF
TRBV7-2	TRBJ2-5	NA	CASSLTGGPRTQYF
TRBV12-5	TRBJ2-7	NA	CASAVGLAYEQYF
TRBV27	NA	few	CASSLKFWGRGRAVKETQYF